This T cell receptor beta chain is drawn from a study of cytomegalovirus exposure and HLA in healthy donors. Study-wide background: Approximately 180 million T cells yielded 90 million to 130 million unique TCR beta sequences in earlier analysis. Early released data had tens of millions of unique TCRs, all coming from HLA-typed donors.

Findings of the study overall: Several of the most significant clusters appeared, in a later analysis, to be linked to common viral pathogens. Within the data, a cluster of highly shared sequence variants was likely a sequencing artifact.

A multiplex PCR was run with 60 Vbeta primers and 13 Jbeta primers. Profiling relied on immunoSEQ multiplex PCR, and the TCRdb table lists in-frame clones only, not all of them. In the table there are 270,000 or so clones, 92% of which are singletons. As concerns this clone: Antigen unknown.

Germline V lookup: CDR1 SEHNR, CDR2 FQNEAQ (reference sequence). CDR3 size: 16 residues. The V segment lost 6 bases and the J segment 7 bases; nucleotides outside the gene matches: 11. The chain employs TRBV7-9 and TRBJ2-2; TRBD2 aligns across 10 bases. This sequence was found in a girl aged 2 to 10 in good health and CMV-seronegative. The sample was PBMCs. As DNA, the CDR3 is TGTGCCAGCAGTACTAGCGGGACGGGGCCTTTCGGGGAGCTGTTTTTT. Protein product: CASSTSGTGPFGELFF.